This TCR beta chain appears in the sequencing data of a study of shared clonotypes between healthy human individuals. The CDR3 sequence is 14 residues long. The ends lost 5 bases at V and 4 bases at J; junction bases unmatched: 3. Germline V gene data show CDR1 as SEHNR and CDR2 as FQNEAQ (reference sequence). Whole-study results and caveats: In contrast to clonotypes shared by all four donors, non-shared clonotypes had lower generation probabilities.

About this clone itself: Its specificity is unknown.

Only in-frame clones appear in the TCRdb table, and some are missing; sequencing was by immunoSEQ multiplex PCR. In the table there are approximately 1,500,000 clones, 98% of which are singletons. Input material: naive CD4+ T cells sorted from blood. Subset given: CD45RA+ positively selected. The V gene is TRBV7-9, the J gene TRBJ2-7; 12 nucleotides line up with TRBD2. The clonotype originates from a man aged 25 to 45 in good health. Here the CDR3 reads CASSRLAGVYEQYF. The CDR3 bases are TGTGCCAGCAGCCGACTAGCGGGAGTTTACGAGCAGTACTTC.